The 32 T cell receptor beta chains given below trace back to one sample, sequenced in a study of neoadjuvant nivolumab and ipilimumab in lung cancer. Only in-frame clones appear in the TCRdb table, and some are missing; sequencing was by immunoSEQ multiplex PCR. In the table there are some 43,000 clones, around 89% of which are singletons. Source: blood, taken before neoadjuvant nivolumab, alone or with ipilimumab. The source of these receptors is an adult with non-small cell lung cancer. Some clones in this sample may be carry-over from other donors' samples.

The chain has TRBV2 and TRBJ1-5; 7 positions agree with TRBD1. V trimming: 5 bases; J trimming: 6 bases; junction bases outside the gene matches: 4. CDR1 is SNHLY and CDR2 is FYNNEI in the germline V gene. The CDR3 length is 13 residues. This chain's CDR3 is CASSPRGLQPQHF. Written as DNA, the CDR3 is TGTGCCAGCAGTCCAAGGGGGCTTCAGCCCCAGCATTTT.

This rearrangement joins TRBV30 to TRBJ1-5, with a possible D match to TRBD1 (5 bases). In germline, CDR1 is GTSNPN, CDR2 SVGIG (reference sequence). V lost 8 bases and J 2 bases, leaving 13 bases between the germline ends. The CDR3 covers 13 residues. The CDR3 spells CAASGKGNQPQHF. As DNA, the CDR3 is TGTGCCGCGTCAGGGAAGGGCAATCAGCCCCAGCATTTT.

Here the CDR3 DNA reads TGTGCCACCCGAGCGGTAGCGGGAGTCTCCAATGAGCAGTTCTTC. Encoded protein: CATRAVAGVSNEQFF. The V call is TRBV7-8, the J call TRBJ2-1; 9 bases align to TRBD2. The germline V gene encodes CDR1 SGHVS and CDR2 FQNEAQ. The CDR3 is 15 residues long. V was clipped by 10 bases and J by 6 bases; unmatched bases: 13.

The chain carries TRBV4-1 and TRBJ1-2; possibly TRBD1 for D (6 bases). Trimming shortened V by 1 base and J by 4 bases, and 13 bases separated the two germline ends. The germline CDR1 and CDR2 sequences are MGHRA and YSYEKL. This CDR3 spans 15 amino acids. For the CDR3, the DNA is TGCGCCAGCAGCCAAGGGGCAGGGGAGGCCTATGGCTACACCTTC. This sequence encodes CASSQGAGEAYGYTF.

This clone appeared once. The rearrangement joins TRBV25-1 to TRBJ2-7, with D perhaps matching TRBD1 (5 bases). This CDR3 comprises 13 residues. Germline V lookup: CDR1 MGHDK, CDR2 SYGVNS. V was cut by 6 bases and J by 6 bases, with 15 bases left in between. CDR3 in DNA: TGTGCCAGCAGCGTGGCAGGGTACTCCGAGCAGTACTTC. Encoded protein: CASSVAGYSEQYF.

The V and J genes are TRBV7-8 and TRBJ2-7; D is perhaps TRBD2 (5 bases). Per the germline V gene, CDR1 is SGHVS and CDR2 is FQNEAQ. V was cut by 5 bases and J by 3 bases, with 14 bases left in between. This CDR3 has 14 residues. The CDR3 DNA follows: TGTGCCAGCAGCCCAACCGGGGTCGGCTACGAGCAGTACTTC. Translated: CASSPTGVGYEQYF.

V and J are TRBV19 and TRBJ2-7, with D perhaps TRBD2 (5 bases). V lost 9 bases, J lost 4 bases, and 13 bases lay in between. The CDR3 consists of 12 residues. Looked up from germline, CDR1 is LNHDA and CDR2 is SQIVND (reference sequence). CDR3 protein: CASAEGGYEQYF. In nucleotides, the CDR3 is TGTGCCAGCGCCGAGGGTGGATACGAGCAGTACTTC.

The CDR3: CAWSRGELYEQYF. The CDR3 DNA reads TGTGCCTGGAGTCGGGGGGAGTTGTACGAGCAGTACTTC. This chain links TRBV30 with TRBJ2-7, with TRBD2 identical over 7 bases. Trimming at V came to 2 bases and at J to 4 bases, leaving 5 bases not matched to a gene. In germline, CDR1 is GTSNPN, CDR2 SVGIG (reference sequence). The CDR3 covers 13 residues. The full variable domain, its missing parts supplied by reference TRBV30 and TRBJ2-7, is SQTIHQWPATLVQPVGSPLSLECTVEGTSNPNLYWYRQAAGRGLQLLFYSVGIGQISSEVPQNLSASRPQDRQFILSSKKLLLSDSGFYLCAWSRGELYEQYFGPGTRLTVT.

The chain carries TRBV5-8 and TRBJ2-1, with a weak D call TRBD1 (6 bases). The CDR3 sequence is 12 residues long. The V gene's germline CDR1 is SGHTS and CDR2 YDEGEE. The V and J ends lost 3 bases and 8 bases respectively, with 9 bases between them. The CDR3 DNA follows: TGTGCCAGCAGCTATACAGGGTATGAGCAGTTCTTC. It is translated as CASSYTGYEQFF.

The rearrangement links TRBV7-9 to TRBJ1-2; 7 bases match TRBD1. The CDR3 is 17 residues long. Losses at the gene ends were 5 bases for V and 3 bases for J; bases not matched to a gene: 15. The germline V gene encodes CDR1 SEHNR and CDR2 FQNEAQ (reference sequence). The CDR3 coding sequence is TGTGCCAGCAGCCCAACTAATCAGAGGGGGCGCGACTATGGCTACACCTTC. Translation: CASSPTNQRGRDYGYTF.

The chain carries TRBV18 and TRBJ1-2; D uncertain. The CDR3 runs to 13 residues. Germline V gives CDR1 KGHSH, CDR2 LQKENI. Deletions cut 3 bases from V and 7 bases from J, with 12 bases between. DNA of the CDR3: TGTGCCAGCTCACCGCACCGCGATGGTGGCTACACCTTC. It is translated as CASSPHRDGGYTF.

The chain has TRBV5-6 and TRBJ2-5; no clear D. The CDR3 loop spans 14 amino acids. Germline V gene data show CDR1 as SGHDT and CDR2 as YYEEEE. V was shortened by 1 base and J by 0 bases, with 7 bases between the two germline ends. The CDR3 coding sequence is TGTGCCAGCAGCTTGCCCCAGCACCAAGAGACCCAGTACTTC. This gives the protein CASSLPQHQETQYF.

J is TRBJ2-1 and V is TRBV12-5; 9 nucleotides match TRBD1. The germline gives CDR1 LGHNT, CDR2 FRNRAP. Trimming at V came to 7 bases and at J to 8 bases, leaving 9 bases not matched to a gene. This CDR3 is built from 14 residues. The DNA for the CDR3 is TGTGCTAGTGAAACAGGGGGCGTTCACGATGAGCAGTTCTTC. This translates into CASETGGVHDEQFF.

This chain joins TRBV9 and TRBJ2-3; either TRBD1 or TRBD2 may supply D (5 bases each). Germline values: CDR1 SGDLS, CDR2 YYNGEE. This CDR3 contains 16 residues. V lost 0 bases and J 3 bases, leaving 14 bases between the germline ends. CDR3 nucleotide sequence: TGTGCCAGCAGCGTAGAACCGGGGCCCCGGACAGATACGCAGTATTTT. Translated, it gives CASSVEPGPRTDTQYF.

The chain has TRBV6-5 and TRBJ2-7; no clear D. The ends were cut back, 6 bases at V and 0 bases at J, with 12 bases in the middle. The germline V gene encodes CDR1 MNHEY and CDR2 SVGAGI. The CDR3 is 14 residues long. The CDR3 nucleotides read TGTGCCAGCAGAATTACCGGGTTCTCCTACGAGCAGTACTTC. Encoded protein: CASRITGFSYEQYF.

This clone appeared once. The V gene is TRBV7-9, the J gene TRBJ1-5, with 7 positions matching TRBD1. The CDR3 totals 15 residues. The germline V gene has CDR1 SEHNR and CDR2 FQNEAQ (reference sequence). With V trimmed by 7 bases and J by 1 base, 7 bases remained unmatched. This chain's CDR3 is CASTQGGGSNQPQHF. CDR3 coding DNA: TGTGCCAGCACCCAAGGGGGCGGGAGCAATCAGCCCCAGCATTTT. The full variable domain, in which reference TRBV7-9 and TRBJ1-5 provide the parts outside the CDR3, is DTGVSQNPRHKITKRGQNVTFRCDPISEHNRLYWYRQTLGQGPEFLTYFQNEAQLEKSRLLSDRFSAERPKGSFSTLEIQRTEQGDSAMYLCASTQGGGSNQPQHFGDGTRLSIL.

The chain couples TRBV19 to TRBJ2-7; no clear D. The CDR3 has 14 residues. Germline CDR1 and CDR2: LNHDA and SQIVND (reference sequence). Trimming removed 4 bases at V and 2 bases at J, with 12 bases between. In DNA, the CDR3 is TGTGCCAGTAGTACCAGACGTCCCCCCTACGAGCAGTACTTC. Amino acid sequence: CASSTRRPPYEQYF.

The chain is built from TRBV5-1 and TRBJ1-3, with D possibly matching TRBD1 (5 bases). Germline-derived CDR1 and CDR2 are SGHRS and YFSETQ. V shed 0 bases and J shed 0 bases, with 19 bases lying between them. CDR3 size: 19 residues. In DNA form, the CDR3 reads TGCGCCAGCAGCTTGGAGTTTAAGGCAGGGCGGTACTCTGGAAACACCATATATTTT. It yields the protein CASSLEFKAGRYSGNTIYF.

The chain recombines TRBV27 with TRBJ2-7; the D gene is possibly TRBD2 (5 bases). Germline CDR1 MNHEY, CDR2 SMNVEV (reference sequence). The germline V and J ends were trimmed by 2 bases and 0 bases, with 8 bases remaining between them. The CDR3 loop spans 14 amino acids. CDR3 nucleotide sequence: TGTGCCAGCAGTTTAAAGCGGAGCTCCTACGAGCAGTACTTC. It is translated as CASSLKRSSYEQYF.

In this sample, this clone turned up a few times. This chain uses TRBV18 with TRBJ2-7, with TRBD2 matching over 10 bases. J lost 2 bases, V lost 4 bases, and 8 bases had no gene match. CDR3 length equals 16 residues. CDR1 KGHSH and CDR2 LQKENI come from the germline V gene. CDR3 loop: CASSLLAGGSPYEQYF. The CDR3 region has the DNA TGTGCCAGCTCACTTTTAGCGGGAGGAAGTCCCTACGAGCAGTACTTC. Based on the CDR3 plus reference TRBV18 and TRBJ2-7, the full variable domain is NAGVMQNPRHLVRRRGQEARLRCSPMKGHSHVYWYRQLPEEGLKFMVYLQKENIIDESGMPKERFSAEFPKEGPSILRIQQVVRGDSAAYFCASSLLAGGSPYEQYFGPGTRLTVT.

The chain combines TRBV11-2 with TRBJ2-3; 8 bases are a match to TRBD2. Germline V gene data show CDR1 as SGHAT and CDR2 as FQNNGV. J gave up 4 bases and V 5 bases, and 8 bases lay outside the gene matches. This CDR3 comprises 15 residues. CDR3 sequence reads: CASSPSAGGADTQYF. The CDR3 DNA is TGTGCCAGCAGCCCTAGCGCGGGAGGCGCAGATACGCAGTATTTT.

The CDR3, as DNA: TGTGCCTGTGCGGCAGGGCACGATCAGCCCCAGCATTTT. It is translated as CACAAGHDQPQHF. The chain uses TRBV30 and TRBJ1-5; D perhaps matches TRBD1 (5 bases). The CDR3 is 13 amino acids. V lost 6 bases and J 5 bases, leaving 14 bases between the germline ends. From germline, CDR1 is GTSNPN and CDR2 SVGIG (reference sequence).

This clone showed up just a few times. The chain joins TRBV7-9 to TRBJ2-3; 8 bases map to TRBD1. This CDR3 region has 15 residues. Germline assignment: CDR1 SEHNR and CDR2 FQNEAQ (reference sequence). J lost 1 base, V lost 6 bases, and 6 bases had no gene match. CDR3 residues: CASRYRGIGTDTQYF. The DNA of the CDR3 is TGTGCCAGCAGATACAGGGGGATCGGCACAGATACGCAGTATTTT.

The CDR3 spells CASSSTGQGADTGELFF. Here the CDR3 DNA reads TGTGCCAGCAGTTCGACGGGACAGGGGGCTGACACCGGGGAGCTGTTTTTT. The V call is TRBV27, the J call TRBJ2-2; TRBD1 matches at 12 bases. Germline V gene sequence: CDR1 MNHEY, CDR2 SMNVEV (reference sequence). V lost 4 bases to trimming and J lost 3 bases; unmatched junction nucleotides: 6. The CDR3 is made up of 17 amino acids.

This chain uses TRBV29-1 with TRBJ1-2; no reliable D call. The germline V gene has CDR1 SQVTM and CDR2 ANQGSEA. Trimming removed 0 bases from V and 8 bases from J, with 7 bases in between. CDR3 length: 11 residues. The chain's CDR3 is CSVEEGRGYTF. The CDR3 coding sequence is TGCAGCGTTGAAGAAGGCCGAGGCTACACCTTC.

The chain employs TRBV5-1 and TRBJ2-1; TRBD1 is a possible D gene (6 bases). The CDR3 has 14 amino acids. The germline gives CDR1 SGHRS, CDR2 YFSETQ. Between the trimmed V and J ends, which lost 0 bases and 7 bases, there was a span of 11 bases. The CDR3, as DNA: TGCGCCAGCAGCTTGGACAGGGTCGGGAATGAGCAGTTCTTC. This gives the protein CASSLDRVGNEQFF.

This chain uses TRBV5-1 with TRBJ2-3; 9 bases map to TRBD2. The CDR3 runs to 15 residues. Trimming at V came to 3 bases and at J to 2 bases, leaving 4 bases not matched to a gene. Germline CDR1 and CDR2: SGHRS and YFSETQ. CDR3 sequence: CASSSAGGNTDTQYF. For the CDR3, the DNA is TGCGCCAGCAGCTCAGCGGGGGGCAACACAGATACGCAGTATTTT.

The chain combines TRBV29-1 with TRBJ1-1; 8 nucleotides line up with TRBD1. Germline-derived CDR1 and CDR2 are SQVTM and ANQGSEA. CDR3 size: 13 residues. V shed 6 bases, J shed 2 bases, and the junction held 5 bases outside the gene matches. This chain's CDR3 is CSVADRGNTEAFF. Here the CDR3 DNA reads TGCAGCGTAGCAGACAGGGGAAACACTGAAGCTTTCTTT.

The V and J genes are TRBV25-1 and TRBJ2-3, with no clear D. CDR3 length equals 13 residues. Trimming took 4 bases from V and 0 from J, leaving 5 bases between them. In germline, CDR1 is MGHDK, CDR2 SYGVNS. CDR3 bases: TGTGCCAGCAGTGGACCTAGCACAGATACGCAGTATTTT. Its translation: CASSGPSTDTQYF.

The chain joins TRBV7-2 to TRBJ2-1, with 12 positions matching TRBD2. J lost 4 bases, V lost 4 bases, and 11 bases had no gene match. Germline V gene sequence: CDR1 SGHTA, CDR2 FQGNSA. This CDR3 is 18 amino acids long. CDR3 nucleotide sequence: TGTGCCAGCAGCTCTCTTCCTAGCGGGAGGGCATGGTACAATGAGCAGTTCTTC. Residues: CASSSLPSGRAWYNEQFF.

CDR3 sequence (DNA): TGCGCCAGCAGCTTGGAGGGAGGCACAGATACGCAGTATTTT. Residues: CASSLEGGTDTQYF. This chain uses TRBV5-1 with TRBJ2-3; D might be TRBD2 (5 bases). This CDR3 comprises 14 residues. CDR1 and CDR2 (germline): SGHRS, YFSETQ. V was trimmed by 0 bases and J by 1 base, leaving 6 bases between them.

In regard to this clone: One end of the junction does not line up with germline, which may come from a read error. CDR3 sequence reads: CASSQDLGTHF. CDR3 in DNA: TGCGCCAGCAGCCAAGATCTTGGGACCCATTTT. The V call is TRBV4-1, the J call TRBJ2-3; D may match TRBD1 or TRBD2 (5 bases each). The germline gives CDR1 MGHRA, CDR2 YSYEKL. This CDR3 spans 11 amino acids.